Given below is one T cell receptor (beta chain) in context. No antigen is known for it. These data come from a study of T cells in localized non-small cell lung cancer. Study results and limitations: With higher T cell density in blood came longer overall survival. Out of the top 100 tumor clones, a median roughly 58 were seen in adjacent lung. Investigators sequenced only a single tumor region, leaving heterogeneity possible. Uninvolved adjacent lung showed higher T cell clonality than tumor.

The germline V gene encodes CDR1 SQVTM and CDR2 ANQGSEA. The CDR3 consists of 16 residues. J lost 0 bases, V lost 6 bases, and 8 bases had no gene match. Generated by immunoSEQ multiplex PCR, the TCRdb table keeps only in-frame clones and is missing some. In the table there are around 55,000 clones, roughly 86% of which are singletons. Sequencing used PBMCs, obtained before any cancer treatment. The receptor comes from a female donor with stage II lung adenocarcinoma. This chain links TRBV29-1 with TRBJ1-4; 9 bases map to TRBD1. CDR3 sequence (DNA): TGCAGCGTCGCCGGGACAGGGAAGACAACTAATGAAAAACTGTTTTTT. It codes for CSVAGTGKTTNEKLFF. Variable domain in full (rest from reference TRBV29-1 and TRBJ1-4): SAVISQKPSRDICQRGTSLTIQCQVDSQVTMMFWYRQQPGQSLTLIATANQGSEATYESGFVIDKFPISRPNLTFSTLTVSNMSPEDSSIYLCSVAGTGKTTNEKLFFGSGTQLSVL.